This TCR beta chain is drawn from a study of shared clonotypes between healthy human individuals. Points from the study as a whole: Collection of samples was limited to blood; tissue repertoires likely differ.

Remarks on this clone: The antigen remains undetermined.

Donors had no recently reported acute infections or vaccinations and were HIV-negative. TCRdb keeps only in-frame clones here, not all; method: immunoSEQ multiplex PCR. The sample lists fewer than 600,000 clones, around 80% occurring once. The germline V gene has CDR1 SGHNT and CDR2 YYREEE (reference sequence). The CDR3 has 14 residues. V lost 4 bases and J lost 0, with 9 bases in between. The TCR comes from a woman aged 40 to 50 in good health. Some clones in this sample may be carry-over from other donors' samples. Sequenced input: PBMCs. The chain recombines TRBV5-4 with TRBJ2-3; D unclear. The CDR3 nucleotides are TGTGCCAGCAGCATACGTATAAGCACAGATACGCAGTATTTT. Translation: CASSIRISTDTQYF.